This T cell receptor (beta chain) appears in the sequencing data of a study of CD8 T cells in ankylosing spondylitis. General observations from the study: Before this, some motif variants had been reported in reactive arthritis synovial fluid and blood. Disease-linked clones bore a CD8+ phenotype, appearing relatively rarely in peripheral blood.

The CDR3 covers 12 residues. Germline-derived CDR1 and CDR2 are SEHNR and FQNEAQ (reference sequence). V lost 3 bases and J lost 3, with 6 bases in between. This clonotype was detected only a few times. Antigen: not known. Quantitative 5'-RACE with molecular barcodes was used to make the TCR beta libraries. TCRdb ran MiXCR on the 5' RACE reads and lists one entry per CDR3 protein. The table lists approximately 200,000 distinct CDR3 sequences, around 13% of them singletons. The sequence derives from a male donor with ankylosing spondylitis or in good health (not recorded which). This sequence joins TRBV7-9 and TRBJ2-7; D is ambiguous. Sequenced: blood, either unsorted or a sorted T cell fraction (not recorded which). CDR3 coding DNA: TGTGCCAGCAGCTTTCACAGCTACGAGCAGTACTTC. Translating it yields CASSFHSYEQYF.